These T cell receptor beta chains were read from a single sample in a study of shared clonotypes between healthy human individuals. The repertoire was sequenced with immunoSEQ multiplex PCR; TCRdb's copy has only in-frame clones and lacks some. The table records a few million clones, around 90% of them present only once. Sequences were obtained from naive CD4+ T cells sorted from blood. These receptors all stem from a man younger than 30 in good health. The CDR3 runs from the conserved cysteine through the conserved F or W. The D gene is left open where the match is weak. Expanded clones are given a class, and other clones once, few, many or no size at all.

j_gene: TRBJ1-3
v_gene: TRBV10-3
d_gene: TRBD1
abundance: .
CDR3aa: CAISPWDRDSSGNTIYF
CDR3nt: TGTGCCATCAGTCCCTGGGACAGGGATTCATCTGGAAACACCATATATTTT

j_gene: TRBJ1-5
v_gene: TRBV20-1
d_gene: .
abundance: few
CDR3aa: CSAMEGRQHF
CDR3nt: TGCAGTGCAATGGAGGGCCGACAGCATTTT

j_gene: TRBJ1-1
v_gene: TRBV5-1
d_gene: .
abundance: .
CDR3aa: CASSPSNGQNTEAFF
CDR3nt: TGCGCCAGCAGCCCCTCAAACGGCCAGAACACTGAAGCTTTCTTT

j_gene: TRBJ2-6
v_gene: TRBV18
d_gene: .
abundance: once
CDR3aa: CASSPPFRTNTGGANVLTF
CDR3nt: TGTGCCAGCTCACCACCCTTTAGGACAAACACTGGCGGGGCCAACGTCCTGACTTTC

j_gene: TRBJ1-2
v_gene: TRBV16
d_gene: .
abundance: .
CDR3aa: CASSQKVGLDYGYTF
CDR3nt: TGTGCCAGCAGCCAAAAGGTGGGGTTAGACTATGGCTACACCTTC

j_gene: TRBJ2-1
v_gene: TRBV4-3
d_gene: TRBD2
abundance: .
CDR3aa: CASSQDFLTSGRGEQFF
CDR3nt: TGCGCCAGCAGCCAGGATTTCCTGACTAGCGGGAGGGGGGAGCAGTTCTTC

j_gene: TRBJ1-5
v_gene: TRBV29-1
d_gene: .
abundance: .
CDR3aa: CSVVLGSRGQPQHF
CDR3nt: TGCAGCGTTGTACTTGGGTCGAGAGGTCAGCCCCAGCATTTT

j_gene: TRBJ2-7
v_gene: TRBV19
d_gene: .
abundance: .
CDR3aa: CASSLPGAGDEQYF
CDR3nt: TGTGCCAGTAGTCTCCCAGGGGCCGGGGACGAGCAGTACTTC

j_gene: TRBJ1-6
v_gene: TRBV14
d_gene: .
abundance: few
CDR3aa: CASRSDTLNSPLHF
CDR3nt: TGTGCCAGCAGGTCGGATACACTCAATTCACCCCTCCACTTT

j_gene: TRBJ1-1
v_gene: TRBV5-1
d_gene: .
abundance: .
CDR3aa: CASSHNRDNTEAFF
CDR3nt: TGCGCCAGCAGCCACAACAGGGATAACACTGAAGCTTTCTTT

j_gene: TRBJ2-7
v_gene: TRBV6-1
d_gene: TRBD1
abundance: .
CDR3aa: CASKGQEGPYEQYF
CDR3nt: TGTGCCAGCAAGGGACAGGAAGGTCCCTACGAGCAGTACTTC

j_gene: TRBJ2-7
v_gene: TRBV12-1
d_gene: .
abundance: .
CDR3aa: CASSSQRSSYEQYF
CDR3nt: TGTGCCAGCAGCTCCCAGAGGAGCTCCTACGAGCAGTACTTC

j_gene: TRBJ1-5
v_gene: TRBV4-1
d_gene: .
abundance: .
CDR3aa: CASSQDPGRDNQPQHF
CDR3nt: TGCGCCAGCAGCCAAGATCCGGGACGGGACAATCAGCCCCAGCATTTT

j_gene: TRBJ2-1
v_gene: TRBV6-6
d_gene: .
abundance: .
CDR3aa: CASSYLGVANEQFF
CDR3nt: TGTGCCAGCAGTTACTTAGGTGTGGCGAATGAGCAGTTCTTC

j_gene: TRBJ2-7
v_gene: TRBV5-1
d_gene: .
abundance: .
CDR3aa: CASSTTGLSGPYEQYF
CDR3nt: TGCGCCAGCAGCACGACGGGACTCTCAGGCCCCTACGAGCAGTACTTC

j_gene: TRBJ2-7
v_gene: TRBV19
d_gene: .
abundance: .
CDR3aa: CASSVAVGSYEQYF
CDR3nt: TGTGCCAGTAGCGTAGCGGTTGGGTCCTACGAGCAGTACTTC

j_gene: TRBJ2-2
v_gene: TRBV12-5
d_gene: .
abundance: .
CDR3aa: CASGAPGPGELFF
CDR3nt: TGTGCTAGTGGGGCGCCCGGACCCGGGGAGCTGTTTTTT

j_gene: TRBJ2-7
v_gene: TRBV20-1
d_gene: .
abundance: few
CDR3aa: CSARDLHEQYF
CDR3nt: TGCAGTGCTAGAGATCTCCACGAGCAGTACTTC

j_gene: TRBJ2-2
v_gene: TRBV30
d_gene: TRBD2
abundance: .
CDR3aa: CAWSVIGGAPGELFF
CDR3nt: TGTGCCTGGAGTGTCATCGGGGGGGCCCCCGGGGAGCTGTTTTTT

j_gene: TRBJ2-3
v_gene: TRBV5-4
d_gene: .
abundance: .
CDR3aa: CASSLDFTHTDTQYF
CDR3nt: TGTGCCAGCAGCCTTGACTTCACACACACAGATACGCAGTATTTT

j_gene: TRBJ2-2
v_gene: TRBV9
d_gene: .
abundance: .
CDR3aa: CASSVEIRGATGELFF
CDR3nt: TGTGCCAGCAGCGTAGAAATTAGGGGCGCAACCGGGGAGCTGTTTTTT

j_gene: TRBJ1-4
v_gene: TRBV10-3
d_gene: .
abundance: .
CDR3aa: CAISDPDRRTNEKLFF
CDR3nt: TGTGCCATCAGTGACCCAGACAGGAGAACTAATGAAAAACTGTTTTTT

j_gene: TRBJ2-1
v_gene: TRBV5-4
d_gene: TRBD1
abundance: once
CDR3aa: CASSKGQVPNEQFF
CDR3nt: TGTGCCAGCAGCAAGGGACAGGTACCTAATGAGCAGTTCTTC

j_gene: TRBJ2-7
v_gene: TRBV6-5
d_gene: TRBD2
abundance: .
CDR3aa: CASSYWLAGSYEQYF
CDR3nt: TGTGCCAGCAGTTACTGGCTAGCGGGCTCCTACGAGCAGTACTTC

j_gene: TRBJ1-2
v_gene: TRBV27
d_gene: .
abundance: .
CDR3aa: CASSLSAGPYGYTF
CDR3nt: TGTGCCAGCAGTTTATCGGCAGGCCCCTATGGCTACACCTTC

j_gene: TRBJ2-7
v_gene: TRBV18
d_gene: .
abundance: .
CDR3aa: CASSPPILLSPGKGGEQYF
CDR3nt: TGTGCCAGCTCACCACCGATCTTGTTGAGTCCGGGAAAGGGGGGCGAGCAGTACTTC

j_gene: TRBJ2-7
v_gene: TRBV30
d_gene: TRBD2
abundance: .
CDR3aa: CGMGGSYEQYF
CDR3nt: TGTGGAATGGGAGGGTCCTACGAGCAGTACTTC

j_gene: TRBJ1-5
v_gene: TRBV19
d_gene: TRBD1
abundance: .
CDR3aa: CASSTSAGGASNQPQHF
CDR3nt: TGTGCCAGTTCGACCAGTGCAGGGGGCGCAAGCAATCAGCCCCAGCATTTT

j_gene: TRBJ1-2
v_gene: TRBV14
d_gene: .
abundance: .
CDR3aa: CASSLFGGVNYGYTF
CDR3nt: TGTGCCAGCAGTCTCTTCGGAGGGGTGAACTATGGCTACACCTTC

j_gene: TRBJ2-5
v_gene: TRBV2
d_gene: TRBD2
abundance: .
CDR3aa: CASSLGTSGRARETQYF
CDR3nt: TGTGCCAGTTCCCTCGGGACTAGCGGGAGGGCCCGGGAGACCCAGTACTTC

j_gene: TRBJ2-5
v_gene: TRBV9
d_gene: .
abundance: .
CDR3aa: CASSLGGWSETQYF
CDR3nt: TGTGCCAGCAGCCTTGGGGGTTGGTCGGAGACCCAGTACTTC

j_gene: TRBJ1-2
v_gene: TRBV27
d_gene: .
abundance: .
CDR3aa: CASSLDYGRDYGYTF
CDR3nt: TGTGCCAGCAGTTTAGACTATGGGAGGGATTATGGCTACACCTTC

j_gene: TRBJ2-1
v_gene: TRBV18
d_gene: TRBD2
abundance: .
CDR3aa: CASSPILTSGISYNEQFF
CDR3nt: TGTGCCAGCTCACCAATTCTGACTAGCGGGATTTCCTACAATGAGCAGTTCTTC

j_gene: TRBJ2-1
v_gene: TRBV30
d_gene: .
abundance: .
CDR3aa: CAWKNVGGVEQFF
CDR3nt: TGTGCCTGGAAGAACGTCGGCGGGGTTGAGCAGTTCTTC

j_gene: TRBJ2-7
v_gene: TRBV15
d_gene: .
abundance: once
CDR3aa: CATSRDGSSYEQYF
CDR3nt: TGTGCCACCAGTCGGGACGGTAGCTCCTACGAGCAGTACTTC

j_gene: TRBJ2-3
v_gene: TRBV6-6
d_gene: TRBD1
abundance: .
CDR3aa: CASSYGGTVLPDTQYF
CDR3nt: TGTGCCAGCAGTTACGGTGGGACAGTGCTCCCAGATACGCAGTATTTT

j_gene: TRBJ1-1
v_gene: TRBV7-2
d_gene: .
abundance: few
CDR3aa: CASSSNREAFF
CDR3nt: TGTGCCAGCAGCTCGAACCGTGAAGCTTTCTTT